These 5 T cell receptor beta chains share one sample of origin, sequenced in a study of T cell responses to AZD1222 COVID-19 vaccine. Profiling relied on immunoSEQ multiplex PCR, and the TCRdb table lists in-frame clones only, not all of them. The data show roughly 150,000 clones, 85% to 90% seen once. This specimen was peripheral blood, taken 28 days after the second AZD1222 dose. All receptors come from an adult who received the AZD1222 COVID-19 vaccine.

V gene TRBV11-2 combines with J gene TRBJ2-7; TRBD2 matches at 7 bases. This CDR3 is 15 amino acids long. The J segment lost 3 bases and the V segment lost 1 base, leaving 6 bases of the junction unmatched. Germline V gene data show CDR1 as SGHAT and CDR2 as FQNNGV. CDR3 nucleotide sequence: TGTGCCAGCAGCTTAGGCACGGGACTAATCTACGAGCAGTACTTC. Translating gives CASSLGTGLIYEQYF.

The gene calls are TRBV9 and TRBJ1-5; D unclear. The ends were cut back, 7 bases at V and 0 bases at J, with 14 bases in the middle. The CDR3 runs 15 residues. The germline gives CDR1 SGDLS, CDR2 YYNGEE. This CDR3 is CASGPGTTSNQPQHF. CDR3 sequence (DNA): TGTGCCAGCGGGCCCGGCACTACTAGCAATCAGCCCCAGCATTTT.

The rearrangement links TRBV2 to TRBJ2-3; 7 bases line up with TRBD2. CDR1 is SNHLY, CDR2 FYNNEI, per germline. With 4 bases clipped from V and 4 bases from J, the junction kept 8 bases outside the gene matches. The CDR3 is made up of 15 amino acids. The CDR3 DNA reads as TGTGCCAGCAGTGTTGCGGGAGTCAGTGCAGATACGCAGTATTTT. This encodes CASSVAGVSADTQYF.

This clone was counted a few times. This chain's CDR3 is CASSLGGGIQYF. The CDR3 coding sequence is TGTGCCAGCAGCTTAGGAGGAGGCATTCAGTACTTC. This chain connects TRBV7-2 to TRBJ2-4, with D possibly being TRBD2 (5 bases). This CDR3 has 12 residues. Germline V lookup: CDR1 SGHTA, CDR2 FQGNSA. With 1 base removed from V and 9 bases from J, the gap between germline ends came to 7 bases.

The J gene is TRBJ2-5, the V gene TRBV25-1, with TRBD1 matching over 9 bases. Losses at the gene ends were 7 bases for V and 5 bases for J; bases not matched to a gene: 11. The CDR3 length is 15 residues. Germline values: CDR1 MGHDK, CDR2 SYGVNS. DNA for the CDR3: TGTGCCAGCACCCTAGGGGGGACAGGGAGTGAGACCCAGTACTTC. It translates to CASTLGGTGSETQYF. Supplemented by reference TRBV25-1 and TRBJ2-5, the full variable domain reads EADIYQTPRYLVIGTGKKITLECSQTMGHDKMYWYQQDPGMELHLIHYSYGVNSTEKGDLSSESTVSRIRTEHFPLTLESARPSHTSQYLCASTLGGTGSETQYFGPGTRLLVL.